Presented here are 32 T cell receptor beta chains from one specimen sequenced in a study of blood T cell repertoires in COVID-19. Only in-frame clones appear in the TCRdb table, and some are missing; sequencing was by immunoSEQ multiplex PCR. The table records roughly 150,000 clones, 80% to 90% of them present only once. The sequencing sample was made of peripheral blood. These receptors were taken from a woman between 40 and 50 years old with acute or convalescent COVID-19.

The CDR3, as DNA: TGTGCCAGCAGCTTAGGATCGGGGAGTAATGAGCAGTTCTTC. Its protein is CASSLGSGSNEQFF. The chain recombines TRBV11-2 with TRBJ2-1, with D perhaps TRBD2 (5 bases). Trimming left V 1 base short and J 7 bases short, with 11 bases between. This CDR3 has 14 residues. Per germline, CDR1 SGHAT and CDR2 FQNNGV.

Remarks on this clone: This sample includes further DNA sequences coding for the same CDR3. CDR3 sequence reads: CASSSPGQGNEKLFF. Written as DNA, the CDR3 is TGTGCCAGCAGTTCACCGGGACAGGGTAATGAAAAACTGTTTTTT. The chain couples TRBV28 to TRBJ1-4; the match to TRBD1 covers 9 bases. CDR3 length equals 15 residues. The V gene's germline CDR1 is MDHEN and CDR2 SYDVKM. The V gene end was trimmed by 4 bases and the J gene end by 4 bases; junction bases not matched to a gene: 4.

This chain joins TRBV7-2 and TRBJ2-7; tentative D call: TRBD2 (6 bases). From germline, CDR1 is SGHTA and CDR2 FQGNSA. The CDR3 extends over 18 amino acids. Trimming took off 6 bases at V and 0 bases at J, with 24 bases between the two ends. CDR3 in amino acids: CASSSTITSLANSYEQYF. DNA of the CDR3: TGTGCCAGCAGTTCTACAATCACCTCACTAGCAAACTCCTACGAGCAGTACTTC.

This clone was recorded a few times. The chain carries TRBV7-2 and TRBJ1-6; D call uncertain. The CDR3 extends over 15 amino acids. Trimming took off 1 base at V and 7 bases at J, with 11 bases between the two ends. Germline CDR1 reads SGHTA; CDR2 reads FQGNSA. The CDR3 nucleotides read TGTGCCAGCAGCTTAGGAGGGATGGCGAATTCACCCCTCCACTTT. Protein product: CASSLGGMANSPLHF.

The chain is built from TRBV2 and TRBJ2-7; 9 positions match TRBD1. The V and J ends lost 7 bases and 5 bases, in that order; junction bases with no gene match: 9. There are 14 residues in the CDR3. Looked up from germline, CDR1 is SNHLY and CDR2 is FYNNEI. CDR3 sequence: CASKDTGGRDEQYF. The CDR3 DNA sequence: TGTGCCAGCAAAGACACAGGGGGCCGGGACGAGCAGTACTTC.

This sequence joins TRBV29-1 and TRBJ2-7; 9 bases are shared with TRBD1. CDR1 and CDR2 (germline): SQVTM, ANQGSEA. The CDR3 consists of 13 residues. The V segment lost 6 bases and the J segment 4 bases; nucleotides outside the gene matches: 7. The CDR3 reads CSVDTGGAYEQYF. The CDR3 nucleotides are TGCAGCGTGGATACAGGGGGCGCGTACGAGCAGTACTTC.

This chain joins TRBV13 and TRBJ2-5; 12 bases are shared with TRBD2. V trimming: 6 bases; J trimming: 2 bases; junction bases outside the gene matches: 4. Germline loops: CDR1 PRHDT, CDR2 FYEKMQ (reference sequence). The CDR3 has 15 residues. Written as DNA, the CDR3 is TGTGCCAGCAGTTGGACTAGCGGGGCACAAGAGACCCAGTACTTC. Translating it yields CASSWTSGAQETQYF.

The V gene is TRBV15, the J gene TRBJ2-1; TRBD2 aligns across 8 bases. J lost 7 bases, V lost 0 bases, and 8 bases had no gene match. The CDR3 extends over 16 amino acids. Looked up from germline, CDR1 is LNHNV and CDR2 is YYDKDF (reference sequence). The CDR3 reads CATSRDSGVLGNEQFF. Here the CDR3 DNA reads TGTGCCACCAGCAGAGATAGCGGGGTCCTAGGGAATGAGCAGTTCTTC.

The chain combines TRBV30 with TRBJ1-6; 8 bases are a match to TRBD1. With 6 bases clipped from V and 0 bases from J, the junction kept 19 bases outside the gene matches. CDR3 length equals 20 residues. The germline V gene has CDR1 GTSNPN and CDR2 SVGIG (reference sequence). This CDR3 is CACPRSGTGDLSSYNSPLHF. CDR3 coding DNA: TGTGCCTGTCCCCGATCCGGGACAGGCGATTTAAGCTCCTATAATTCACCCCTCCACTTT. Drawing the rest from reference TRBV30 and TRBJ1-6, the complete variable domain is SQTIHQWPATLVQPVGSPLSLECTVEGTSNPNLYWYRQAAGRGLQLLFYSVGIGQISSEVPQNLSASRPQDRQFILSSKKLLLSDSGFYLCACPRSGTGDLSSYNSPLHFGNGTRLTVT.

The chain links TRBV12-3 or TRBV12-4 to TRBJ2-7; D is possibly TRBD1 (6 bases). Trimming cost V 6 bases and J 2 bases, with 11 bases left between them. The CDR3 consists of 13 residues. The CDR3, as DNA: TGTGCCAGCAGAAGGACAGAAACCTACGAGCAGTACTTC. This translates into CASRRTETYEQYF.

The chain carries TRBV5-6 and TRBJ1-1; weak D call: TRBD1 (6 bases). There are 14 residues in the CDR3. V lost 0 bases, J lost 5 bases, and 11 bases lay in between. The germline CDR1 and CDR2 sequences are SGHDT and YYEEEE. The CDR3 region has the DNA TGTGCCAGCAGCTTGGCAGGGGTAGGGACTGAAGCTTTCTTT. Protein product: CASSLAGVGTEAFF.

The CDR3 reads CASTRGANTEAFF. CDR3 sequence (DNA): TGTGCCAGCACCCGAGGTGCGAACACTGAAGCTTTCTTT. V and J are TRBV9 and TRBJ1-1; no clear D gene. The CDR3 is 13 residues long. Germline CDR1 reads SGDLS; CDR2 reads YYNGEE. Trimming took off 6 bases at V and 1 base at J, with 10 bases between the two ends.

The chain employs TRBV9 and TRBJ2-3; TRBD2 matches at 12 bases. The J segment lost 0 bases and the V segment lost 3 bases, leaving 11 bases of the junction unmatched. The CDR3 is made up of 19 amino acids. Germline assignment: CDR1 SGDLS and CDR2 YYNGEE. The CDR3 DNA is TGTGCCAGCAGCGGGAGGAGACTAGCGGGAGAGCCTAGCACAGATACGCAGTATTTT. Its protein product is CASSGRRLAGEPSTDTQYF. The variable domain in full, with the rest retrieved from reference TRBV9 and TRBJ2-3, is DSGVTQTPKHLITATGQRVTLRCSPRSGDLSVYWYQQSLDQGLQFLIQYYNGEERAKGNILERFSAQQFPDLHSELNLSSLELGDSALYFCASSGRRLAGEPSTDTQYFGPGTRLTVL.

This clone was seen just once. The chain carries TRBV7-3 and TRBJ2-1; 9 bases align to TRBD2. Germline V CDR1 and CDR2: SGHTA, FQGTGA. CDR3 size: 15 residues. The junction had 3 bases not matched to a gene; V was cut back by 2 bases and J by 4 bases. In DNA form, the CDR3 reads TGTGCCAGCAGCTTACTAGCGGGGCCATACAATGAGCAGTTCTTC. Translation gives CASSLLAGPYNEQFF.

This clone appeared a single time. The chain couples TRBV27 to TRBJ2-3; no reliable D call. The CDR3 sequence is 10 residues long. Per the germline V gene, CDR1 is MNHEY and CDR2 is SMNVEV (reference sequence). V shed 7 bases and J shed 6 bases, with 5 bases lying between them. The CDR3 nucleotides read TGTGCCAGCATCGGGGATACGCAGTATTTT. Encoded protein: CASIGDTQYF.

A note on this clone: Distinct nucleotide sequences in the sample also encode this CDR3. CDR3 in DNA: TGCAGCGTCGGACAGGGAGGCACTGAAGCTTTCTTT. Its protein is CSVGQGGTEAFF. The chain recombines TRBV29-1 with TRBJ1-1; 8 nucleotides match TRBD1. V was clipped by 6 bases and J by 4 bases; unmatched bases: 4. CDR1 SQVTM and CDR2 ANQGSEA come from the germline V gene. CDR3 length: 12 residues.

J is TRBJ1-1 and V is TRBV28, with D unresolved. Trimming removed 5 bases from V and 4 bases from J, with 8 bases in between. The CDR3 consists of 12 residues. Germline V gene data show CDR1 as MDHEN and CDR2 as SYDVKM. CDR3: CASSTGFTEAFF. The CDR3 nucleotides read TGTGCCAGCAGTACGGGGTTCACTGAAGCTTTCTTT.

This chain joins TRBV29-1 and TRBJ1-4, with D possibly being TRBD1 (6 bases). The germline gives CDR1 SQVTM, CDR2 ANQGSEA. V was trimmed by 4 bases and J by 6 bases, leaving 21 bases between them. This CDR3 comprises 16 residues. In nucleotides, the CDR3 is TGCAGCGTTGGAGGGGGAGACAGGAACGGGGATGAAAAACTGTTTTTT. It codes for CSVGGGDRNGDEKLFF.

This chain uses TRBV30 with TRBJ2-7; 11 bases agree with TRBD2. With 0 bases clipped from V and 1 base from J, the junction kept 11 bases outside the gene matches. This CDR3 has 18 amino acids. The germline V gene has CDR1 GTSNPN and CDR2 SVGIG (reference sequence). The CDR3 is CAWSVRLAGPRLSYEQYF. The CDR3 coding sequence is TGTGCCTGGAGTGTACGACTAGCGGGACCAAGGCTTTCCTACGAGCAGTACTTC.

Written as DNA, the CDR3 is TGTGCCAGCAGTGGTCCAAGCGGGAGGGAAGAGACCCAGTACTTC. This encodes CASSGPSGREETQYF. The chain couples TRBV2 to TRBJ2-5, with 10 bases lining up with TRBD2. V shed 4 bases, J shed 3 bases, and the junction held 5 bases outside the gene matches. The CDR3 sequence is 15 residues long. Germline CDR1 and CDR2: SNHLY and FYNNEI. Full variable domain (rest looked up from reference TRBV2 and TRBJ2-5): EPEVTQTPSHQVTQMGQEVILRCVPISNHLYFYWYRQILGQKVEFLVSFYNNEISEKSEIFDDQFSVERPDGSNFTLKIRSTKLEDSAMYFCASSGPSGREETQYFGPGTRLLVL.

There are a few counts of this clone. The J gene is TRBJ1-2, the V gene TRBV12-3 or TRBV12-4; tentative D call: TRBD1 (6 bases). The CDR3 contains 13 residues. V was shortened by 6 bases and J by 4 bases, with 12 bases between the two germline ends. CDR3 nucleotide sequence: TGTGCCAGCAGCTTGGACAGACGCTATGGCTACACCTTC. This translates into CASSLDRRYGYTF.

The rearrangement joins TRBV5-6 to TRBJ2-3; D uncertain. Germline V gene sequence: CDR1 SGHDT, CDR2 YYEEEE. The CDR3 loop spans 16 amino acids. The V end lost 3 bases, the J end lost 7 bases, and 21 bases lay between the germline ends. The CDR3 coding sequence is TGTGCCAGCAGCTCCGCGACTCTGGGTATTAGAAATACGCAGTATTTT. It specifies CASSSATLGIRNTQYF.

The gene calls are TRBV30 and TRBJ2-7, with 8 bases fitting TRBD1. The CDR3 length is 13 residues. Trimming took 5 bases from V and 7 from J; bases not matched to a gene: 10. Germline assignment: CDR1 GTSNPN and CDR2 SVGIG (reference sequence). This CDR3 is CAWSTGARGEQYF. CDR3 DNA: TGTGCCTGGTCGACAGGGGCCAGGGGAGAGCAGTACTTC.

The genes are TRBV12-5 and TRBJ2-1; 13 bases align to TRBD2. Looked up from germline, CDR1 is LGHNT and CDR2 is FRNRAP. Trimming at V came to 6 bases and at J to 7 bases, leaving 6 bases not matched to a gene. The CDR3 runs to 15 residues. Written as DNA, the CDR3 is TGTGCTAGTGGGGCCGGGACTAGCGGGGCTAATGAGCAGTTCTTC. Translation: CASGAGTSGANEQFF. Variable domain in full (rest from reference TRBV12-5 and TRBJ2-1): DARVTQTPRHKVTEMGQEVTMRCQPILGHNTVFWYRQTMMQGLELLAYFRNRAPLDDSGMPKDRFSAEMPDATLATLKIQPSEPRDSAVYFCASGAGTSGANEQFFGPGTRLTVL.

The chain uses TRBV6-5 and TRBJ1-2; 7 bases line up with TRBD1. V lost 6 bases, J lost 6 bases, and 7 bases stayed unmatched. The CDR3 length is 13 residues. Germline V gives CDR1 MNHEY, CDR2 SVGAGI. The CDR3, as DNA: TGTGCCAGCAGGACGACAGGGCAGAATGGCTACACCTTC. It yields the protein CASRTTGQNGYTF.

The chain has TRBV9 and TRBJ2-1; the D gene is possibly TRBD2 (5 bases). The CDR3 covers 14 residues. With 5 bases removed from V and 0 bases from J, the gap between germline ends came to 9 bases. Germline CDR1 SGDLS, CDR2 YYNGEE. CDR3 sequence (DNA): TGTGCCAGCAGTCACCGGGACTCCTACAATGAGCAGTTCTTC. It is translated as CASSHRDSYNEQFF.

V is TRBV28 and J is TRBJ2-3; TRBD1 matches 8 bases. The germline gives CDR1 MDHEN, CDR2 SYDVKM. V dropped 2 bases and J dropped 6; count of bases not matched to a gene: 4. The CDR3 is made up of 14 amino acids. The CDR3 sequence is CASSLDQGADTQYF. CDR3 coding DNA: TGTGCCAGCAGTTTAGATCAGGGGGCTGATACGCAGTATTTT. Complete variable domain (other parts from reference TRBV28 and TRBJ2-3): DVKVTQSSRYLVKRTGEKVFLECVQDMDHENMFWYRQDPGLGLRLIYFSYDVKMKEKGDIPEGYSVSREKKERFSLILESASTNQTSMYLCASSLDQGADTQYFGPGTRLTVL.

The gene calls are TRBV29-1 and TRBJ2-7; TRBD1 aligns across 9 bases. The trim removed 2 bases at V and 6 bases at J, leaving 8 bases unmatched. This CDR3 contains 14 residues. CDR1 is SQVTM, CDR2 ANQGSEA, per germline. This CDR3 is CSVESPGQGSEQYF. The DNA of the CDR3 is TGCAGCGTTGAAAGCCCGGGACAGGGTAGCGAGCAGTACTTC.

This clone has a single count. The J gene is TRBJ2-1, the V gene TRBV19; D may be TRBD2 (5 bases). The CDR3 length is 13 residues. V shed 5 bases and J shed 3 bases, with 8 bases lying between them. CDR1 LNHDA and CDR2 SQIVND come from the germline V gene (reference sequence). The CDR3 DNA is TGTGCCAGTAGTGCCGGGAACTACAATGAGCAGTTCTTC. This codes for CASSAGNYNEQFF.

The CDR3 DNA reads TGTGCCAGCAGCAACCGGGACAGACAAGAGACCCAGTACTTC. Protein: CASSNRDRQETQYF. The chain couples TRBV4-2 to TRBJ2-5, with 7 positions matching TRBD1. The CDR3 consists of 14 residues. Germline assignment: CDR1 LGHNA and CDR2 YNFKEQ. The ends lost 5 bases at V and 2 bases at J; junction bases unmatched: 5.

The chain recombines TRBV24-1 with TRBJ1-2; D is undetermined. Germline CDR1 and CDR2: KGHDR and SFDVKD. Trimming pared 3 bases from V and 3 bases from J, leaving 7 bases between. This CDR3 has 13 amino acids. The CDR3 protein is CATSDKDYYGYTF. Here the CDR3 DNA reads TGTGCCACCAGTGATAAGGACTACTATGGCTACACCTTC.

CDR3 sequence: CASRPGQGNYGYTF. The CDR3 DNA reads as TGTGCCAGCAGACCGGGACAGGGAAACTATGGCTACACCTTC. The V gene is TRBV27, the J gene TRBJ1-2; 9 nucleotides match TRBD1. CDR1 and CDR2 (germline): MNHEY, SMNVEV (reference sequence). CDR3 size: 14 residues. The V segment lost 6 bases and the J segment 2 bases; nucleotides outside the gene matches: 4.